Included here is one T cell receptor (beta chain) sequence, with context. This record belongs to a study of graft-versus-host responses after intestinal transplantation. CDR1 and CDR2 (germline): MDHEN, SYDVKM. Trimming removed 6 bases at V and 3 bases at J, with 12 bases between. The CDR3 spans 13 residues. Using immunoSEQ multiplex PCR, the repertoire was profiled, and TCRdb retains in-frame clones only, with some absent. The sample lists roughly 60,000 clones, approximately 89% seen once, with approximately 2.9% in the top ten. The gene calls are TRBV28 and TRBJ2-7; D unclear. This specimen consisted of PBMCs, obtained about 4 months after intestinal transplantation. The clonotype comes from a human patient who received an intestinal transplant, so some T cells may come from the graft donor. The DNA of the CDR3 is TGTGCCAGCAGCCCACCTGGCGGCTACGAGCAGTACTTC. The encoded protein is CASSPPGGYEQYF. Filled out from reference TRBV28 and TRBJ2-7, the complete variable domain reads DVKVTQSSRYLVKRTGEKVFLECVQDMDHENMFWYRQDPGLGLRLIYFSYDVKMKEKGDIPEGYSVSREKKERFSLILESASTNQTSMYLCASSPPGGYEQYFGPGTRLTVT.